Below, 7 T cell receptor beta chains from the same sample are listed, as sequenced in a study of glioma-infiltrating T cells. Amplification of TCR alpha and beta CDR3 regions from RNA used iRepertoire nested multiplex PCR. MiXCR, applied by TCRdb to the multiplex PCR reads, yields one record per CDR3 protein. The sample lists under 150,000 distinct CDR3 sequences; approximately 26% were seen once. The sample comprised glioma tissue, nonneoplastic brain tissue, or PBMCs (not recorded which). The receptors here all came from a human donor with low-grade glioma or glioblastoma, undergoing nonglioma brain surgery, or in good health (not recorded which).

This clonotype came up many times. CDR3 bases: TGCAGTGCTAGCCCCATGGGGGGGGTAAATACGCAGTATTTT. This encodes CSASPMGGVNTQYF. The chain is built from TRBV20-1 and TRBJ2-3; 7 nucleotides agree with TRBD2. V was clipped by 3 bases and J by 7 bases; unmatched bases: 10. Germline assignment: CDR1 DFQATT and CDR2 SNEGSKA (reference sequence). The CDR3 loop spans 14 amino acids.

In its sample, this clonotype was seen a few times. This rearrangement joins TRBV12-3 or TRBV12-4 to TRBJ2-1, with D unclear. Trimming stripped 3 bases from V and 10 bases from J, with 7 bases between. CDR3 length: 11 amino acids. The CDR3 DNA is TGTGCCAGCAGTTTCGGTGTCGAGCAGTTCTTC. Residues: CASSFGVEQFF.

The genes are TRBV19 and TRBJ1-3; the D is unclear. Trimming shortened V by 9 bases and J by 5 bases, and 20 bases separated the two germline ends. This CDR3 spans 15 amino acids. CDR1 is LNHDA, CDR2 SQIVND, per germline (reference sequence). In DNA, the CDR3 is TGTGCCAGCAGCTCGTTGGCGGACGTCAGAAACACCATATATTTT. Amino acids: CASSSLADVRNTIYF. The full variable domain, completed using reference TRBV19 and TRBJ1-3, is DGGITQSPKYLFRKEGQNVTLSCEQNLNHDAMYWYRQDPGQGLRLIYYSQIVNDFQKGDIAEGYSVSREKKESFPLTVTSAQKNPTAFYLCASSSLADVRNTIYFGEGSWLTVV.

This CDR3 is CASSFLGQGGTEAFF. The CDR3 DNA follows: TGTGCCAGCAGCTTTCTGGGACAGGGGGGGACTGAAGCTTTCTTT. The chain carries TRBV7-2 and TRBJ1-1; 11 bases line up with TRBD1. The germline CDR1 and CDR2 sequences are SGHTA and FQGNSA. The trim removed 3 bases at V and 5 bases at J, leaving 5 bases unmatched. This CDR3 is 15 amino acids long.

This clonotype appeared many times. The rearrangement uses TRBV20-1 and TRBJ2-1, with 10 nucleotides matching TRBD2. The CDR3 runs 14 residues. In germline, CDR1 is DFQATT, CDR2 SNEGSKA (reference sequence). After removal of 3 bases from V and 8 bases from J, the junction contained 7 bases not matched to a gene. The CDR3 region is CSARGLAPSDEQFF. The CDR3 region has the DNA TGCAGTGCTAGGGGACTAGCGCCGTCCGATGAGCAGTTCTTC.

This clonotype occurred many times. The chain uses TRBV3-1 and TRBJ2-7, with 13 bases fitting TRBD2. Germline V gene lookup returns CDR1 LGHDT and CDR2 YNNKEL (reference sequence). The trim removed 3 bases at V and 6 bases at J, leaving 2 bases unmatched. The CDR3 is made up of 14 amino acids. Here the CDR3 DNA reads TGTGCCAGCAGCCACGGACTAGCGGGGGTCGAGCAGTACGTC. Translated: CASSHGLAGVEQYV.

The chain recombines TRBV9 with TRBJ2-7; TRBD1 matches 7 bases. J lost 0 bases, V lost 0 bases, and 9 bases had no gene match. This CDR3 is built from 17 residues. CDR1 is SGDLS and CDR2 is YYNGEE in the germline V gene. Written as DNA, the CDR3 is TGTGCCAGCAGCGTAGCTAATGACAGGGTAAGCTCCTACGAGCAGTACGTC. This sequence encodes CASSVANDRVSSYEQYV.